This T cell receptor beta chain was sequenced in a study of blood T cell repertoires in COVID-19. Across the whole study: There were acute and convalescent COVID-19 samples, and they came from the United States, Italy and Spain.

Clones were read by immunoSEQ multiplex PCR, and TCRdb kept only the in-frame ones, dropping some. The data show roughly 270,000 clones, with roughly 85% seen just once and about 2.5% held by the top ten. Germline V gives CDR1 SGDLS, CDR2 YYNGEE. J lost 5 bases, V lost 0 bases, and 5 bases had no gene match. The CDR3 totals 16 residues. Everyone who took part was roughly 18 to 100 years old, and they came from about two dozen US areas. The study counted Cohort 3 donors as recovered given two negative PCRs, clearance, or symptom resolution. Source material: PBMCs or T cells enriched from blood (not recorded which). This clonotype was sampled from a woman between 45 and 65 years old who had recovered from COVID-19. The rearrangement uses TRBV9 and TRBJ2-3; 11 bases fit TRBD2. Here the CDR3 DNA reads TGTGCCAGCAGCGTAGTAACTAGCGGGGGAAGAGATACGCAGTATTTT. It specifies CASSVVTSGGRDTQYF.